The TCR beta chain under discussion was sequenced for a study of T cell repertoires in ileal Crohn's disease. The repertoire was sequenced with immunoSEQ multiplex PCR; TCRdb's copy has only in-frame clones and lacks some. Of over 4,500 clones listed, 65% to 85% are singletons. Time point meaning: neoterminal ileum biopsy at postoperative endoscopy, about 6 months after surgery. CDR3 size: 12 residues. Trimming removed 8 bases from V and 5 bases from J, with 10 bases in between. Germline V gene data show CDR1 as MNHNS and CDR2 as SASEGT. The sequence was obtained from an adult with Crohn's disease. The material sequenced was ileal tissue. The chain recombines TRBV6-1 with TRBJ2-1; D gene unclear. The CDR3: CASSSWDNEQFF. DNA of the CDR3: TGTGCCAGCTCCTCTTGGGACAATGAGCAGTTCTTC.